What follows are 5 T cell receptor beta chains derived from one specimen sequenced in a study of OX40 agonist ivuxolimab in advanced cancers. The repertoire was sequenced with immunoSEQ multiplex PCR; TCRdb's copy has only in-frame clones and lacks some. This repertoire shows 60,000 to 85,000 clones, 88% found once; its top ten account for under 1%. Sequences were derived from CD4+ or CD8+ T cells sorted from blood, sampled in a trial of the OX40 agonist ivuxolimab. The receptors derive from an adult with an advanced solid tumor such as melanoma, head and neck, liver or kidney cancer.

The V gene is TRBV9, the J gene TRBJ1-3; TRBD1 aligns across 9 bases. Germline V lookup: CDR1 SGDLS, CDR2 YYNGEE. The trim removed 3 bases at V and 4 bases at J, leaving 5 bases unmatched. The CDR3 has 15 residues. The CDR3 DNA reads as TGTGCCAGCAGCGCGACAGGGGGGGAAGGAAACACCATATATTTT. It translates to CASSATGGEGNTIYF.

The CDR3 bases are TGTGCCAGCAGCCAACCGACTAGCGGGATCACCGAGACCCAGTACTTC. Protein product: CASSQPTSGITETQYF. This chain links TRBV4-2 with TRBJ2-5, with TRBD2 matching 11 bases. The trim removed 2 bases at V and 5 bases at J, leaving 7 bases unmatched. Germline CDR1 LGHNA, CDR2 YNFKEQ. The length of the CDR3 is 16 residues.

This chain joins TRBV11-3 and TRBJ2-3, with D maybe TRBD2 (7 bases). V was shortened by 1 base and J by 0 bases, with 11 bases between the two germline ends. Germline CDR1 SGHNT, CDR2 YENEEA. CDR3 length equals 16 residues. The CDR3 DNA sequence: TGTGCCAGCAGCTTAGGAGGGGGGGCTAGCACAGATACGCAGTATTTT. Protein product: CASSLGGGASTDTQYF.

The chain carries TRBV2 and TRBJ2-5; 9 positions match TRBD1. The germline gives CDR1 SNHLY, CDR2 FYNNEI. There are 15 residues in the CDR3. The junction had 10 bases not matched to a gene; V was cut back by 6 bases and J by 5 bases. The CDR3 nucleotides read TGTGCCAGCAGGGCAGAACAGGGGGCCAGGGAGACCCAGTACTTC. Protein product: CASRAEQGARETQYF.

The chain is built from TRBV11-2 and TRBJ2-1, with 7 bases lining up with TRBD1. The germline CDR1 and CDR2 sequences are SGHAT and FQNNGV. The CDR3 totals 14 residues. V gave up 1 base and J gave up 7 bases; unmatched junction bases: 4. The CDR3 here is CASSLVVTGNEQFF. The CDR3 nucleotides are TGTGCCAGCAGCTTAGTGGTGACAGGGAATGAGCAGTTCTTC.